These 2 T cell receptor beta chains came from one sample sequenced in a study of shared clonotypes between healthy human individuals. The assay was immunoSEQ multiplex PCR, and TCRdb's table has in-frame clones only and misses some. The data hold some 1.4 million clones, with roughly 96% observed a single time. Sequencing was done on a sample of naive CD4+ T cells sorted from blood. This sample's subset: CD45RA+ positively selected. Source of these receptors: a man between 25 and 39 years old in good health.

The chain couples TRBV19 to TRBJ2-5; D is perhaps TRBD1 (6 bases). Germline CDR1 reads LNHDA; CDR2 reads SQIVND (reference sequence). The CDR3 consists of 14 residues. V was clipped by 4 bases and J by 3 bases, with 12 bases between them. CDR3 in DNA: TGTGCCAGTAGTAGACGATCAGGGGAAGAGACCCAGTACTTC. Translating it yields CASSRRSGEETQYF.

The chain uses TRBV9 and TRBJ2-5, with 8 bases lining up with TRBD1. The CDR3 is 15 residues long. The junction had 5 bases not matched to a gene; V was cut back by 0 bases and J by 4 bases. Germline CDR1 SGDLS, CDR2 YYNGEE. This chain's CDR3 is CASSVAGTGVETQYF. CDR3 bases: TGTGCCAGCAGCGTAGCAGGGACAGGTGTAGAGACCCAGTACTTC.